This T cell receptor beta chain appears in the sequencing data of a study of shared clonotypes between healthy human individuals. TCRdb keeps only in-frame clones here, not all; method: immunoSEQ multiplex PCR. The repertoire holds about 2 million clones, with 85% to 95% as singletons. Regarding this clone: Its antigen remains unknown.

The study enrolled healthy HIV-negative adults without recent acute infections or vaccinations as donors. Germline V lookup: CDR1 MNHNS, CDR2 SASEGT. The V and J ends lost 8 bases and 4 bases, in that order; junction bases with no gene match: 10. This CDR3 region has 15 residues. Study-wide results and caveats: Clonotype sharing among donors, it was expected, would be affected by sequencing depth. Sharing across a handful of donors was seen in around 5% of naive CD4 clonotypes. Estimated richness values were generally larger in naive subsets than in memory subsets.

The receptor's source is a man between 18 and 35 years old in good health. What was sequenced was naive CD4+ T cells sorted from blood. Noted subset: CD45RA+ positively selected. V is TRBV6-1 and J is TRBJ2-3; 9 bases are a match to TRBD2. Here the CDR3 DNA reads TGTGCCAGCTGGGGAGGCGGGGGGGACGCAGATACGCAGTATTTT. Translating it yields CASWGGGGDADTQYF.